The T cell receptor beta chain described here comes from a study of blood T cell repertoires in COVID-19. The overall study: Acute and convalescent COVID-19 samples came from the United States, Italy and Spain. PBMCs, B-cell-depleted T cells, or T cells were the source of the cDNA or gDNA that made up the material.

In the authors' workflow: Estimated nucleated cell counts came from reference gene primer amplification. The protocol was immunoSEQ multiplex PCR, while the TCRdb copy is restricted to in-frame clones and leaves out a portion. V and J calls and clone size are those listed in that table; D and trimming were worked out from the DNA. The sample lists over 250,000 clones, 88% seen once, with roughly 0.8% in the top ten. Trimming pared 3 bases from V and 6 bases from J, leaving 8 bases between. The CDR3 has 11 amino acids. Germline V lookup: CDR1 SQVTM, CDR2 ANQGSEA. The sequence came from a woman in her twenties or thirties with acute or convalescent COVID-19. Material: peripheral blood. This chain joins TRBV29-1 and TRBJ1-1; perhaps TRBD1 as D (6 bases). CDR3 DNA: TGCAGCGTTGACAGGGGCGCTGAAGCTTTCTTT. This sequence encodes CSVDRGAEAFF.